Presented here are 3 T cell receptor beta chains from one specimen sequenced in a study of blood T cell repertoires in COVID-19. TCRdb's copy holds only in-frame clones and misses some; the assay was immunoSEQ multiplex PCR. Of about 320,000 clones in the sample, over 85% were seen once. The sequenced sample consisted of PBMCs or T cells enriched from blood (not recorded which). These receptor sequences come from a man aged 55 to 70 who had recovered from COVID-19.

V gene TRBV7-2 combines with J gene TRBJ2-7; D is undetermined. The CDR3 sequence is 14 residues long. Germline V lookup: CDR1 SGHTA, CDR2 FQGNSA. V lost 1 base, J lost 1 base, and 8 bases lay in between. DNA of the CDR3: TGTGCCAGCAGCTTAGTTTTAAATTCCTACGAGCAGTACTTC. Translated, it gives CASSLVLNSYEQYF.

The chain uses TRBV5-1 and TRBJ2-1; 11 bases are shared with TRBD2. The V segment lost 3 bases and the J segment 2 bases; nucleotides outside the gene matches: 4. The CDR3 contains 16 residues. Germline loops: CDR1 SGHRS, CDR2 YFSETQ. CDR3 coding DNA: TGCGCCAGCAGCTCACGACTAGCGGGACCCTACAATGAGCAGTTCTTC. Protein: CASSSRLAGPYNEQFF.

The genes are TRBV4-2 and TRBJ1-2; 8 nucleotides match TRBD1. Trimming removed 2 bases from V and 4 bases from J; junction bases left unmatched: 6. This CDR3 is built from 15 residues. Germline-derived CDR1 and CDR2 are LGHNA and YNFKEQ. CDR3 coding DNA: TGTGCCAGCAGCCAACTTACAGGGGGTGGCTATGGCTACACCTTC. Translating gives CASSQLTGGGYGYTF.